Following are 21 T cell receptor beta chains from one sample sequenced in a study of blood T cells in healthy people across ages. For the second PCR, which ran for roughly 6 to 12 cycles, a sample-barcoded 5' primer and a J-beta primer mix were used. Each CDR3 protein is one row after TCRdb ran MiXCR on the 5' RACE reads. The sample has over 1,200,000 distinct CDR3 sequences; around 55% are singletons. Sample: blood. The origin of the receptors is a young man in good health.

The chain employs TRBV5-6 and TRBJ2-7, with 8 positions matching TRBD1. This CDR3 spans 15 amino acids. V shed 4 bases, J shed 0 bases, and the junction held 6 bases outside the gene matches. CDR1 and CDR2 (germline): SGHDT, YYEEEE. CDR3: CASSAGTGHSYEQYF. The CDR3 bases are TGTGCCAGCAGCGCCGGGACAGGCCACTCCTACGAGCAGTACTTC.

There are a few counts of this clonotype. The V gene is TRBV20-1, the J gene TRBJ2-7; unclear D gene. The ends were cut back, 0 bases at V and 0 bases at J, with 15 bases in the middle. Per germline, CDR1 DFQATT and CDR2 SNEGSKA (reference sequence). The CDR3 runs to 16 residues. CDR3: CSARDDSGYTSYEQYF. The CDR3 DNA follows: TGCAGTGCTAGAGATGATTCGGGCTATACCTCCTACGAGCAGTACTTC.

The chain couples TRBV20-1 to TRBJ2-1; 12 positions agree with TRBD2. The CDR3 runs to 15 residues. Germline values: CDR1 DFQATT, CDR2 SNEGSKA (reference sequence). Losses at the gene ends were 6 bases for V and 7 bases for J; bases not matched to a gene: 10. The CDR3 nucleotides are TGCAGTGCGCTCCCTGCCCTAGCGGGAGGGAATGAGCAGTTCTTC. This encodes CSALPALAGGNEQFF.

This clonotype was observed a single time. This sequence joins TRBV6-5 and TRBJ2-5, with 8 bases fitting TRBD1. Per the germline V gene, CDR1 is MNHEY and CDR2 is SVGAGI. The CDR3 totals 16 residues. Unmatched junction bases numbered 9, after V lost 2 bases and J lost 4 bases. The CDR3 here is CASSYLRAGGGETQYF. In nucleotides, the CDR3 is TGTGCCAGCAGTTACCTCAGGGCAGGGGGCGGAGAGACCCAGTACTTC.

This chain links TRBV29-1 with TRBJ2-7; D is undetermined. CDR1 is SQVTM, CDR2 ANQGSEA, per germline. There are 13 residues in the CDR3. Here the CDR3 reads CTTGPHCSYEQYF. CDR3 DNA: TGCACTACTGGCCCCCACTGTTCCTACGAGCAGTACTTC.

This clonotype was observed a few times. The chain joins TRBV29-1 to TRBJ2-1; D may be TRBD1 or TRBD2 (5 bases each). The CDR3 consists of 12 residues. Between the trimmed V and J ends, which lost 1 base and 9 bases, there was a span of 10 bases. Per the germline V gene, CDR1 is SQVTM and CDR2 is ANQGSEA. CDR3 nucleotide sequence: TGCAGCGTTGAAGCGGGGCTTTCTGAGCAGTTCTTC. It yields the protein CSVEAGLSEQFF.

The chain combines TRBV20-1 with TRBJ2-3, with D possibly being TRBD1 or TRBD2 (6 bases each). Germline lookup yields CDR1 DFQATT and CDR2 SNEGSKA (reference sequence). V was clipped by 6 bases and J by 4 bases, with 20 bases between them. The CDR3 has 15 amino acids. CDR3 sequence reads: CSAPRPGAVADTQYF. DNA for the CDR3: TGCAGTGCCCCGCGGCCGGGGGCAGTTGCAGATACGCAGTATTTT.

The J gene is TRBJ2-1, the V gene TRBV28; TRBD2 agrees at 12 bases. The germline V gene encodes CDR1 MDHEN and CDR2 SYDVKM. V shed 6 bases and J 0 bases; nucleotides not matched to a gene: 6. The CDR3 runs 17 residues. The CDR3 is CASSRTSGASSYNEQFF. CDR3 sequence (DNA): TGTGCCAGCAGCCGGACTAGCGGGGCTAGCTCCTACAATGAGCAGTTCTTC. The complete variable domain, with remaining parts taken from reference TRBV28 and TRBJ2-1, reads DVKVTQSSRYLVKRTGEKVFLECVQDMDHENMFWYRQDPGLGLRLIYFSYDVKMKEKGDIPEGYSVSREKKERFSLILESASTNQTSMYLCASSRTSGASSYNEQFFGPGTRLTVL.

This clonotype came up a few times. V is TRBV4-1 and J is TRBJ1-2; no clear D gene. Trimming stripped 0 bases from V and 10 bases from J, with 15 bases between. Germline CDR1 is MGHRA and CDR2 is YSYEKL. The CDR3 extends over 14 amino acids. CDR3 sequence: CASSQEGRLGIYTF. The CDR3 DNA follows: TGCGCCAGCAGCCAAGAGGGTCGTCTGGGGATCTACACCTTC.

The chain uses TRBV2 and TRBJ1-6; D is perhaps TRBD1 (6 bases). Germline CDR1 reads SNHLY; CDR2 reads FYNNEI. V was clipped by 7 bases and J by 7 bases, with 17 bases between them. CDR3 length equals 15 residues. The CDR3 loop is CASMGGPGVNSPLHF. The CDR3 region has the DNA TGTGCCAGCATGGGGGGACCAGGGGTCAATTCACCCCTCCACTTT.

The chain recombines TRBV18 with TRBJ1-4; 7 bases are shared with TRBD1. CDR1 KGHSH and CDR2 LQKENI come from the germline V gene. This CDR3 has 13 amino acids. Trimming removed 8 bases from V and 8 bases from J; junction bases left unmatched: 8. In DNA form, the CDR3 reads TGTGCCAGCGTTGACAGGGCAACCGAAAAACTGTTTTTT. It is translated as CASVDRATEKLFF.

The chain links TRBV4-1 to TRBJ2-5; D might be TRBD1 or TRBD2, each matching 5 bases. CDR1 and CDR2 (germline): MGHRA, YSYEKL. The CDR3 is 16 residues long. The V end lost 5 bases, the J end lost 1 base, and 17 bases lay between the germline ends. The CDR3, as DNA: TGCGCCAGCAGCGCAATGGGGATTGGGGGCCAAGAGACCCAGTACTTC. Translation gives CASSAMGIGGQETQYF.

This clonotype was counted once. Compared with germline, one end of the junction differs, possibly owing to a read error. V gene TRBV3-1 combines with J gene TRBJ1-1; D uncertain. The germline V gene encodes CDR1 LGHDT and CDR2 YNNKEL (reference sequence). This CDR3 comprises 14 residues. The CDR3 nucleotides read TGTGCCAGCGGCCAAGAACGGTCGAACACTGAAGCTTTCTTT. Its translation is CASGQERSNTEAFF.

J is TRBJ1-2 and V is TRBV9; D ambiguous. The germline CDR1 and CDR2 sequences are SGDLS and YYNGEE. The length of the CDR3 is 15 residues. Trimming shortened V by 0 bases and J by 2 bases, and 11 bases separated the two germline ends. The CDR3 sequence is CASSVALKQNYGYTF. The CDR3 DNA sequence: TGTGCCAGCAGCGTAGCTCTGAAGCAGAACTATGGCTACACCTTC.

The V and J genes are TRBV9 and TRBJ1-2; 10 bases map to TRBD1. Germline trimming cut 4 bases from V and 4 bases from J; bases unmatched to any gene: 7. This CDR3 has 15 amino acids. Per germline, CDR1 SGDLS and CDR2 YYNGEE. CDR3 nucleotides: TGTGCCAGCAGCTTCGGACAGGGGGATGGCTATGGCTACACCTTC. It translates to CASSFGQGDGYGYTF.

This clonotype was observed many times. The rearrangement joins TRBV4-1 to TRBJ2-7, with D unclear. Per germline, CDR1 MGHRA and CDR2 YSYEKL. The CDR3 runs 13 residues. Trimming pared 0 bases from V and 4 bases from J, leaving 7 bases between. CDR3 loop: CASSQEDGYEQYF. The CDR3 DNA sequence: TGCGCCAGCAGCCAAGAAGACGGATACGAGCAGTACTTC.

V and J are TRBV30 and TRBJ2-3, with 10 positions matching TRBD2. CDR3 length equals 18 residues. The J segment lost 6 bases and the V segment lost 2 bases, leaving 17 bases of the junction unmatched. Germline assignment: CDR1 GTSNPN and CDR2 SVGIG (reference sequence). CDR3 protein: CAWSHSISGRAGGDTQYF. DNA of the CDR3: TGTGCCTGGAGTCACTCTATAAGCGGGAGGGCCGGTGGGGATACGCAGTATTTT. The full variable domain, in which reference TRBV30 and TRBJ2-3 provide the parts outside the CDR3, is SQTIHQWPATLVQPVGSPLSLECTVEGTSNPNLYWYRQAAGRGLQLLFYSVGIGQISSEVPQNLSASRPQDRQFILSSKKLLLSDSGFYLCAWSHSISGRAGGDTQYFGPGTRLTVL.

V is TRBV3-1 and J is TRBJ2-1, with TRBD2 identical over 8 bases. V dropped 2 bases and J dropped 7; count of bases not matched to a gene: 10. CDR3 size: 16 residues. Germline V gene sequence: CDR1 LGHDT, CDR2 YNNKEL (reference sequence). CDR3 coding DNA: TGTGCCAGCAGCCAACCCGGGAGGGGTGGCTTGAATGAGCAGTTCTTC. It yields the protein CASSQPGRGGLNEQFF.

This clonotype appeared a single time. This sequence joins TRBV4-1 and TRBJ2-7; 12 bases line up with TRBD2. The CDR3 is 17 amino acids. The germline V gene has CDR1 MGHRA and CDR2 YSYEKL. V gave up 2 bases and J gave up 0 bases; unmatched junction bases: 5. The CDR3 loop reads CASSQPSGRANSYEQYF. The CDR3 coding sequence is TGCGCCAGCAGCCAACCTAGCGGGAGGGCCAACTCCTACGAGCAGTACTTC.

For the CDR3, the DNA is TGCAGTGCTCTGGGGGAAACCCCTGGGGAAAAACTGTTTTTT. Protein sequence: CSALGETPGEKLFF. This rearrangement joins TRBV20-1 to TRBJ1-4, with D perhaps TRBD1 (5 bases). V gave up 5 bases and J gave up 8 bases, with 18 bases separating them. This CDR3 is built from 14 residues. CDR1 DFQATT and CDR2 SNEGSKA come from the germline V gene (reference sequence).

This chain connects TRBV4-1 to TRBJ1-2; unclear D gene. This CDR3 spans 13 amino acids. Germline CDR1 is MGHRA and CDR2 is YSYEKL. V lost 0 bases and J lost 5, with 7 bases in between. CDR3 sequence reads: CASSQDLPYGYTF. CDR3 nucleotides: TGCGCCAGCAGCCAAGATCTCCCGTATGGCTACACCTTC.